The rows below give T cell receptor beta chains drawn from one sample of a study of cytomegalovirus exposure and HLA in healthy donors. The assay was immunoSEQ multiplex PCR, and TCRdb's table has in-frame clones only and misses some. The table has about 150,000 clones, around 74% seen once. The specimen sequenced was PBMCs. The receptors here all came from a man between 18 and 35 years old in good health and CMV-seronegative. CDR3s include the opening cysteine and the closing phenylalanine or tryptophan. The D gene is left open where the match is weak. Only part of the rows carry a size: once, few, many, or a class if the clone is expanded.

j_gene	d_gene	v_gene	abundance	CDR3aa	CDR3nt
TRBJ2-7	-	TRBV13	-	CASSFGLGGKEQYF	TGTGCCAGCAGCTTCGGACTAGGGGGTAAAGAGCAGTACTTC
TRBJ1-5	-	TRBV28	-	CASLVGGSNSNQPQHF	TGTGCCAGCCTGGTTGGGGGCAGCAATAGCAATCAGCCCCAGCATTTT
TRBJ1-1	-	TRBV5-6	few	CASSFEIQPEAFF	TGTGCCAGCAGCTTTGAAATACAGCCCGAAGCTTTCTTT
TRBJ1-2	TRBD1	TRBV28	-	CASSTPTRDRANGYTF	TGTGCCAGCAGTACACCAACTCGGGACAGGGCAAATGGCTACACCTTC
TRBJ2-7	TRBD2	TRBV10-1	few	CASSSSGRAWEQYF	TGCGCCAGCAGTTCAAGCGGGAGGGCCTGGGAGCAGTACTTC
TRBJ2-4	TRBD1	TRBV10-1	-	CASSVRQGNKAKNIQYF	TGCGCCAGCAGTGTACGACAGGGTAATAAGGCCAAAAACATTCAGTACTTC
TRBJ2-7	-	TRBV7-2	-	CASSLRGASGLLAYEQYF	TGTGCCAGCAGCTTAAGGGGGGCTAGCGGACTACTGGCCTACGAGCAGTACTTC
TRBJ2-1	-	TRBV7-9	once	CASSLQGRGGNEQFF	TGTGCCAGCAGCTTACAAGGCCGCGGTGGGAATGAGCAGTTCTTC
TRBJ2-3	-	TRBV6-5	-	CASRGSRPDTQYF	TGTGCCAGCCGGGGTTCGCGCCCAGATACGCAGTATTTT
TRBJ1-2	-	TRBV5-1	-	CASSLDSPPYGYTF	TGCGCCAGCAGCTTGGACAGTCCCCCGTATGGCTACACCTTC